This T cell receptor (beta chain) was retrieved from a study of CD8+CD57+ T cells in acquired aplastic anemia. CDR1 MNHNS and CDR2 SASEGT come from the germline V gene. This CDR3 has 16 amino acids. V lost 5 bases and J 5 bases, leaving 19 bases between the germline ends. Flow cytometry had shown expanded CD8+CD57+ cells in the patients chosen for sequencing. This clonotype occurred many times. Genomic DNA was employed as the template in profiling TCR beta VDJ and CDR3. In TCRdb, the reads were re-called with MiXCR into one record per CDR3 protein. This table has about 120,000 distinct CDR3 sequences, 55% to 70% appearing once.

The receptor was isolated from a human donor with aplastic anemia. Sequenced: sorted CD4+, CD8+, or CD8+CD57+ T cells (not recorded which) from PBMCs. The rearrangement joins TRBV6-1 to TRBJ2-1, with D uncertain. CDR3 protein: CASSKKGDIIHNEQFF. In DNA, the CDR3 is TGTGCCAGCAGTAAGAAGGGTGATATAATTCACAATGAGCAGTTCTTC.